Shown below are 18 T cell receptor beta chains from a single sample sequenced in a study of patients and donors after allogeneic stem cell transplantation. TCRdb independently ran MiXCR on the RT-PCR reads; one entry per CDR3 protein. This table holds approximately 160,000 distinct CDR3 sequences, roughly 31% found once. Sequenced input: blood, either unsorted or a sorted T cell fraction (not recorded which). The receptors shown here come from a human donor who was either an allogeneic HSCT recipient or a stem cell or donor lymphocyte infusion donor (not recorded which). It is not recorded whose cells these are; they may come from a transplant donor.

The chain employs TRBV4-3 and TRBJ2-3; D remains ambiguous. Trimming stripped 0 bases from V and 2 bases from J, with 6 bases between. CDR3 length equals 14 residues. Looked up from germline, CDR1 is LGHNA and CDR2 is YSLEER. CDR3 nucleotide sequence: TGCGCCAGCAGCCAAGAAGACTCCACAGATACGCAGTATTTT. It codes for CASSQEDSTDTQYF.

J is TRBJ2-2 and V is TRBV28; 8 bases agree with TRBD2. The CDR3 runs 16 residues. V dropped 3 bases and J dropped 0; count of bases not matched to a gene: 3. In germline, CDR1 is MDHEN, CDR2 SYDVKM. Here the CDR3 DNA reads TGTGCCAGCAGTTTTAGACTAGCGTCGAACACCGGGGAGCTGTTTTTT. It is translated as CASSFRLASNTGELFF.

The chain joins TRBV18 to TRBJ1-2, with 7 positions matching TRBD1. V was pared by 3 bases and J by 1 base, with 5 bases of the junction left unmatched. CDR3 length: 15 residues. Germline CDR1 reads KGHSH; CDR2 reads LQKENI. CDR3 sequence (DNA): TGTGCCAGCTCACCCGCAGGGGGATTTAACTATGGCTACACCTTC. Residues: CASSPAGGFNYGYTF. Complete variable domain (other parts from reference TRBV18 and TRBJ1-2): NAGVMQNPRHLVRRRGQEARLRCSPMKGHSHVYWYRQLPEEGLKFMVYLQKENIIDESGMPKERFSAEFPKEGPSILRIQQVVRGDSAAYFCASSPAGGFNYGYTFGSGTRLTVV.

This clonotype was found many times. The V gene is TRBV5-1, the J gene TRBJ1-4, with 7 bases aligning to TRBD1. The CDR3 spans 14 residues. J gave up 5 bases and V 4 bases, and 5 bases lay outside the gene matches. Germline CDR1 is SGHRS and CDR2 is YFSETQ. CDR3: CASSPGTANEKLFF. The CDR3 nucleotides read TGCGCCAGCAGCCCCGGGACAGCGAATGAAAAACTGTTTTTT.

The chain links TRBV20-1 to TRBJ1-5; perhaps TRBD1 as D (5 bases). CDR3 size: 13 residues. Germline CDR1 DFQATT, CDR2 SNEGSKA (reference sequence). V gave up 4 bases and J gave up 1 base, with 8 bases separating them. CDR3 region: CSANSGSNQPQHF. CDR3 in DNA: TGCAGTGCTAATTCAGGGAGCAATCAGCCCCAGCATTTT.

V usage is TRBV28 and J usage is TRBJ2-7, with D unclear. The V end lost 1 base, the J end lost 0 bases, and 7 bases lay between the germline ends. Germline-derived CDR1 and CDR2 are MDHEN and SYDVKM. The CDR3 spans 14 residues. The CDR3 spells CASSLSGYSYEQYF. CDR3 nucleotide sequence: TGTGCCAGCAGTTTATCCGGGTACTCCTACGAGCAGTACTTC.

This clonotype has a handful of counts. This chain joins TRBV4-3 and TRBJ1-2; tentatively, D is TRBD1 (6 bases). Germline CDR1 is LGHNA and CDR2 is YSLEER. The CDR3 length is 16 residues. With 2 bases removed from V and 4 bases from J, the gap between germline ends came to 17 bases. CDR3 residues: CASSQTQGGFGYGYTF. For the CDR3, the DNA is TGCGCCAGCAGCCAAACCCAAGGGGGGTTCGGCTATGGCTACACCTTC.

This chain connects TRBV7-8 to TRBJ2-5; 11 bases are shared with TRBD2. The V gene end was trimmed by 6 bases and the J gene end by 2 bases; junction bases not matched to a gene: 11. This CDR3 spans 17 amino acids. The germline CDR1 and CDR2 sequences are SGHVS and FQNEAQ. The chain's CDR3 is CASRAIGTSGRQETQYF. The CDR3 DNA is TGTGCCAGCAGGGCCATCGGGACTAGCGGAAGACAAGAGACCCAGTACTTC.

This clonotype showed up just once. The chain couples TRBV6-5 to TRBJ2-7; 8 nucleotides align to TRBD2. Germline CDR1 MNHEY, CDR2 SVGAGI. This CDR3 is built from 13 residues. V shed 9 bases and J 3 bases; nucleotides not matched to a gene: 7. The CDR3 spells CASRSGRDYEQYF. The CDR3 nucleotides read TGTGCCAGTCGAAGCGGGAGAGACTACGAGCAGTACTTC.

This clonotype occurred a few times. V and J are TRBV3-1 and TRBJ2-7; TRBD2 matches 10 bases. From germline, CDR1 is LGHDT and CDR2 YNNKEL (reference sequence). This CDR3 contains 16 residues. Trimming cost V 4 bases and J 2 bases; bases outside gene matches: 8. The CDR3 loop is CASSPFGLAEPYEQYF. The CDR3 region has the DNA TGTGCCAGCAGCCCCTTCGGACTAGCGGAGCCCTACGAGCAGTACTTC.

This clonotype was found a few times. This chain uses TRBV12-3 or TRBV12-4 with TRBJ2-5, with 14 bases matching TRBD2. This CDR3 spans 17 amino acids. The trim removed 0 bases at V and 0 bases at J, leaving 0 bases unmatched. CDR3 sequence reads: CASSLAGLAGDQETQYF. CDR3 nucleotide sequence: TGTGCCAGCAGTTTAGCGGGACTAGCGGGGGACCAAGAGACCCAGTACTTC.

The J gene is TRBJ2-7, the V gene TRBV20-1, with D perhaps matching TRBD2 (5 bases). CDR3 length equals 10 residues. Germline CDR1 and CDR2: DFQATT and SNEGSKA (reference sequence). The CDR3 bases are TGCAGACTAGACGGCTACGAGCAGTACTTC. Translated: CRLDGYEQYF.

On this clonotype: The CDR3 does not end in the conserved phenylalanine or tryptophan, so this is likely a read error. J is TRBJ2-1 and V is TRBV5-6, with 11 bases aligning to TRBD2. V shed 0 bases, J shed 0 bases, and the junction held 8 bases outside the gene matches. The CDR3 extends over 19 amino acids. The germline V gene encodes CDR1 SGHDT and CDR2 YYEEEE. The CDR3, as DNA: TGTGCCAGCAGCTTGGTGGGAGTAGCGGGAGGGAGCTCCTACAATGAGCAGTTCTTA. As protein: CASSLVGVAGGSSYNEQFL.

This rearrangement joins TRBV15 to TRBJ2-2, with a weak D call TRBD1 (6 bases). Per the germline V gene, CDR1 is LNHNV and CDR2 is YYDKDF (reference sequence). V shed 3 bases and J shed 8 bases, with 13 bases lying between them. This CDR3 has 14 residues. For the CDR3, the DNA is TGTGCCACCAGCAGGACAGGAGTAATGGGGGAGCTGTTTTTT. Translated, it gives CATSRTGVMGELFF.

This clonotype was seen a handful of times. CDR3 sequence reads: CSAIGDTINTEAFF. CDR3 DNA: TGCAGTGCTATAGGAGACACAATCAACACTGAAGCTTTCTTT. The rearrangement links TRBV20-1 to TRBJ1-1; D unresolved. Between the trimmed V and J ends, which lost 4 bases and 2 bases, there was a span of 14 bases. The length of the CDR3 is 14 residues. Germline V CDR1 and CDR2: DFQATT, SNEGSKA (reference sequence).

This clonotype showed up just a few times. This chain uses TRBV7-9 with TRBJ1-1, with D perhaps TRBD1 (5 bases). The germline V gene encodes CDR1 SEHNR and CDR2 FQNEAQ (reference sequence). The CDR3 has 16 amino acids. V was clipped by 5 bases and J by 1 base, with 17 bases between them. The CDR3 sequence: CASSPMPGTWNTEAFF. CDR3 DNA sequence: TGTGCCAGCAGCCCTATGCCGGGGACCTGGAACACTGAAGCTTTCTTT.

The V call is TRBV6-2 or TRBV6-3, the J call TRBJ2-7, with D unresolved. Looked up from germline, CDR1 is MNHEY and CDR2 is SVGEGT. The CDR3 covers 12 residues. V shed 0 bases and J shed 4 bases, with 4 bases lying between them. This CDR3 reads CASSYSEYEQYF. As DNA, the CDR3 is TGTGCCAGCAGTTACTCGGAGTACGAGCAGTACTTC.

The CDR3 region is CASSLLPPGQGYTEAFF. The CDR3 DNA reads as TGTGCCAGCAGCTTACTTCCGCCGGGACAGGGATACACTGAAGCTTTCTTT. V is TRBV7-8 and J is TRBJ1-1, with TRBD1 identical over 9 bases. Germline V gene sequence: CDR1 SGHVS, CDR2 FQNEAQ. This CDR3 is built from 17 residues. Trimming cost V 2 bases and J 3 bases; bases outside gene matches: 10.